This passage covers 3 T cell receptor beta chains from one sample sequenced in a study of T cell changes during pregnancy in multiple sclerosis. Sequencing used immunoSEQ multiplex PCR; TCRdb keeps in-frame clones, though not all of them. Counted here are approximately 57,000 clones, roughly 94% occurring once; the ten biggest clones make up 0.15% to 0.25%. The sample was CD4+ T cells from peripheral blood mononuclear cells, taken in the second trimester of pregnancy. These receptors were obtained from a female donor with multiple sclerosis, enrolled in a pregnancy study.

The V call is TRBV6-5, the J call TRBJ2-7; D is possibly TRBD2 (5 bases). The V end lost 7 bases, the J end lost 5 bases, and 18 bases lay between the germline ends. The CDR3 is 14 amino acids. The germline V gene has CDR1 MNHEY and CDR2 SVGAGI. The chain's CDR3 is CASTRGGSHNEQYF. CDR3 in DNA: TGTGCCAGCACCCGCGGTGGGAGCCACAACGAGCAGTACTTC.

The chain couples TRBV5-5 to TRBJ1-3; D possibly corresponds to TRBD1 (5 bases). The CDR3 has 17 amino acids. V was cut by 1 base and J by 2 bases, with 16 bases left in between. Per the germline V gene, CDR1 is SGHKS and CDR2 is YYEKEE (reference sequence). Here the CDR3 reads CASSLIDSPFTGNTIYF. The DNA for the CDR3 is TGTGCCAGCAGCTTGATAGACAGTCCCTTCACTGGAAACACCATATATTTT.

The chain has TRBV5-1 and TRBJ1-2, with a weak D call TRBD1 (5 bases). In germline, CDR1 is SGHRS, CDR2 YFSETQ. The CDR3 has 12 residues. The germline V and J ends were trimmed by 2 bases and 10 bases, with 12 bases remaining between them. The CDR3: CASSFQDSAYTF. CDR3 bases: TGCGCCAGCAGCTTCCAAGACAGTGCCTACACCTTC.